These 26 T cell receptor beta chains were sequenced from one sample in a study of Ad26.COV2.S vaccination and SARS-CoV-2 variants. Treatment indicated: 15 to 20 received Ad26.COV2.S at low or high dose, single or two shots; several received placebo; per-sample allocation not given. Following the first vaccine or placebo injection, samples were taken on day 63. Sequenced by immunoSEQ multiplex PCR; TCRdb stores in-frame clones only, minus some. The sample records over 400,000 clones, 92% being singletons. The sample here was peripheral blood, taken in a trial of Ad26.COV2.S vaccine versus placebo. The source of these receptors is a person aged 18-65 years who received the Ad26.COV2.S COVID-19 vaccine or a placebo.

This rearrangement joins TRBV5-1 to TRBJ2-2; D uncertain. This CDR3 has 14 amino acids. The germline gives CDR1 SGHRS, CDR2 YFSETQ. V lost 5 bases and J 1 base, leaving 9 bases between the germline ends. CDR3 protein: CASRKGWNTGELFF. For the CDR3, the DNA is TGCGCCAGCAGGAAAGGTTGGAACACCGGGGAGCTGTTTTTT.

This clone was found once. CDR3 protein: CASSLVQMGDEQFF. Here the CDR3 DNA reads TGCGCCAGCAGCTTGGTTCAGATGGGCGATGAGCAGTTCTTC. The gene calls are TRBV5-1 and TRBJ2-1; D unresolved. Germline V CDR1 and CDR2: SGHRS, YFSETQ. V was clipped by 0 bases and J by 8 bases, with 12 bases between them. The CDR3 runs 14 residues.

The V and J genes are TRBV11-2 and TRBJ2-3; D uncertain. V was trimmed by 3 bases and J by 10 bases, leaving 11 bases between them. Germline V gene sequence: CDR1 SGHAT, CDR2 FQNNGV. This CDR3 region has 12 residues. The CDR3 nucleotides read TGTGCCAGCAGCTTGGACGGACCTGCGCAGTATTTT. Encoded protein: CASSLDGPAQYF.

V usage is TRBV27 and J usage is TRBJ1-1; 7 bases fit TRBD1. V dropped 0 bases and J dropped 0; count of bases not matched to a gene: 7. CDR1 and CDR2 from the germline V gene are MNHEY and SMNVEV (reference sequence). The CDR3 length is 17 residues. The CDR3 coding sequence is TGTGCCAGCAGTTTATCACCGTCAGGGGGTGTGAACACTGAAGCTTTCTTT. Its protein is CASSLSPSGGVNTEAFF.

The rearrangement uses TRBV18 and TRBJ2-1, with 7 positions matching TRBD2. Germline V gene data show CDR1 as KGHSH and CDR2 as LQKENI. Trimming removed 0 bases from V and 4 bases from J; junction bases left unmatched: 3. CDR3 length: 15 residues. This CDR3 reads CASSPPSAGYNEQFF. For the CDR3, the DNA is TGTGCCAGCTCACCACCGTCAGCGGGGTACAATGAGCAGTTCTTC.

The gene calls are TRBV6-6 and TRBJ2-5; D ambiguous. Germline lookup yields CDR1 MNHNY and CDR2 SVGAGI (reference sequence). There are 12 residues in the CDR3. Trimming cost V 5 bases and J 0 bases, with 4 bases left between them. The chain's CDR3 is CASSRYQETQYF. The CDR3 coding sequence is TGTGCCAGCAGTAGGTACCAAGAGACCCAGTACTTC.

The genes are TRBV11-3 and TRBJ1-6; no definite D call. V lost 0 bases and J lost 6, with 9 bases in between. The V gene's germline CDR1 is SGHNT and CDR2 YENEEA. This CDR3 spans 15 amino acids. CDR3 residues: CASSLDSGPNSPLHF. The CDR3 coding sequence is TGTGCCAGCAGCTTAGATTCAGGACCTAATTCACCCCTCCACTTT.

This clone occurred once. The chain recombines TRBV4-1 with TRBJ1-3, with TRBD1 identical over 7 bases. The germline V gene encodes CDR1 MGHRA and CDR2 YSYEKL. After removal of 4 bases from V and 2 bases from J, the junction contained 2 bases not matched to a gene. CDR3 size: 14 residues. CDR3 loop: CASSLDRAGNTIYF. Written as DNA, the CDR3 is TGCGCCAGCAGCCTCGACAGGGCTGGAAACACCATATATTTT.

The chain couples TRBV7-9 to TRBJ2-6, with 8 bases identical to TRBD2. V was clipped by 5 bases and J by 2 bases; unmatched bases: 5. Germline V gene data show CDR1 as SEHNR and CDR2 as FQNEAQ (reference sequence). The CDR3 runs 16 residues. The CDR3 sequence: CASSPSAGAGANVLTF. CDR3 coding DNA: TGTGCCAGCAGCCCCTCAGCGGGGGCTGGGGCCAACGTCCTGACTTTC.

The chain employs TRBV5-4 and TRBJ2-3; 9 bases match TRBD1. The CDR3 is made up of 14 amino acids. Trimming removed 4 bases from V and 4 bases from J; junction bases left unmatched: 4. Germline V gives CDR1 SGHNT, CDR2 YYREEE (reference sequence). CDR3 sequence (DNA): TGTGCCAGCAGCACAGACAGGGGGGCAGATACGCAGTATTTT. Amino acid sequence: CASSTDRGADTQYF.

V gene TRBV7-6 combines with J gene TRBJ2-3; D is tentatively TRBD1 or TRBD2 (5 bases each). V was trimmed by 1 base and J by 0 bases, leaving 8 bases between them. This CDR3 spans 15 amino acids. Germline-derived CDR1 and CDR2 are SGHVS and FNYEAQ. The CDR3 region has the DNA TGTGCCAGCAGCTTAGTGGGACGGAGCACAGATACGCAGTATTTT. Its translation: CASSLVGRSTDTQYF.

This clone occurred a few times. V gene TRBV7-8 combines with J gene TRBJ1-2; a weak D match, TRBD1 (6 bases). The CDR3 extends over 15 amino acids. V lost 5 bases and J lost 4, with 17 bases in between. CDR1 is SGHVS, CDR2 FQNEAQ, per germline. CDR3: CASSPRTERGYGYTF. The DNA of the CDR3 is TGTGCCAGCAGCCCCCGGACAGAGCGGGGCTATGGCTACACCTTC.

The rearrangement joins TRBV3-1 (or the pseudogene TRBV3-2) to TRBJ2-7; D is possibly TRBD1 (6 bases). The CDR3 covers 19 residues. Per the germline V gene, CDR1 is LGHDT and CDR2 is YNNKEL (reference sequence). Trimming removed 6 bases at V and 7 bases at J, with 34 bases between. The CDR3 reads CASRLQPQGRDETSREQYF. As DNA, the CDR3 is TGTGCCAGCAGACTTCAGCCACAGGGTAGGGACGAAACGTCTAGGGAGCAGTACTTC.

The chain has TRBV7-2 and TRBJ1-4; 7 nucleotides align to TRBD1. The junction had 4 bases not matched to a gene; V was cut back by 5 bases and J by 4 bases. From germline, CDR1 is SGHTA and CDR2 FQGNSA. The CDR3 is made up of 14 amino acids. CDR3 in amino acids: CASSDRAGNEKLFF. CDR3 coding DNA: TGTGCCAGCAGCGACAGGGCGGGTAATGAAAAACTGTTTTTT.

The V gene is TRBV9, the J gene TRBJ2-1, with TRBD2 identical over 8 bases. V was pared by 1 base and J by 0 bases, with 3 bases of the junction left unmatched. Germline-derived CDR1 and CDR2 are SGDLS and YYNGEE. The CDR3 has 16 amino acids. CDR3 DNA sequence: TGTGCCAGCAGCGTACGCGGGGGGCTCTCCTACAATGAGCAGTTCTTC. It specifies CASSVRGGLSYNEQFF.

J is TRBJ1-2 and V is TRBV11-2; D may be TRBD1 (5 bases). Germline CDR1 SGHAT, CDR2 FQNNGV. Trimming left V 1 base short and J 2 bases short, with 14 bases between. The CDR3 extends over 16 amino acids. CDR3 sequence reads: CASSLAPEAGNYGYTF. CDR3 in DNA: TGTGCCAGCAGCTTAGCTCCTGAAGCAGGGAACTATGGCTACACCTTC.

The genes are TRBV6-5 and TRBJ2-3; unclear D gene. This CDR3 contains 15 residues. V shed 6 bases and J shed 0 bases, with 13 bases lying between them. Germline V lookup: CDR1 MNHEY, CDR2 SVGAGI. CDR3 region: CASSPRQLSTDTQYF. CDR3 bases: TGTGCCAGCAGCCCCCGCCAGCTTAGCACAGATACGCAGTATTTT.

The V and J genes are TRBV5-8 and TRBJ2-3; D gene uncertain. Germline loops: CDR1 SGHTS, CDR2 YDEGEE. The CDR3 contains 13 residues. V lost 0 bases, J lost 6 bases, and 8 bases lay in between. This CDR3 is CASSLGLTDTQYF. The CDR3 DNA follows: TGTGCCAGCAGCTTGGGGCTAACTGATACGCAGTATTTT. Based on the CDR3 plus reference TRBV5-8 and TRBJ2-3, the full variable domain is EAGVTQSPTHLIKTRGQQATLRCSPISGHTSVYWYQQALGLGLQFLLWYDEGEERNRGNFPPRFSGRQFPNYSSELNVNALELEDSALYLCASSLGLTDTQYFGPGTRLTVL.

The chain employs TRBV29-1 and TRBJ1-4; TRBD1 is a possible D gene (5 bases). The CDR3 has 14 amino acids. V lost 4 bases and J 0 bases, leaving 9 bases between the germline ends. The germline V gene has CDR1 SQVTM and CDR2 ANQGSEA. CDR3 protein: CSVGQFSTNEKLFF. The DNA of the CDR3 is TGCAGCGTTGGACAGTTTTCAACTAATGAAAAACTGTTTTTT.

V gene TRBV27 combines with J gene TRBJ2-5, with TRBD2 matching over 7 bases. CDR1 is MNHEY and CDR2 is SMNVEV in the germline V gene (reference sequence). This CDR3 contains 15 residues. The J segment lost 2 bases and the V segment lost 1 base, leaving 4 bases of the junction unmatched. CDR3: CASSLYAGEQETQYF. DNA of the CDR3: TGTGCCAGCAGTTTATACGCGGGGGAGCAAGAGACCCAGTACTTC.

The rearrangement uses TRBV3-1 (or the pseudogene TRBV3-2) and TRBJ1-4; weak D call: TRBD1 (5 bases). The germline V gene encodes CDR1 LGHDT and CDR2 YNNKEL (reference sequence). V was trimmed by 3 bases and J by 4 bases, leaving 9 bases between them. This CDR3 has 14 amino acids. CDR3 bases: TGTGCCAGCAGCCAGGCCAGGGTTAATGAAAAACTGTTTTTT. This codes for CASSQARVNEKLFF.

V is TRBV7-9 and J is TRBJ1-2; D gene unclear. The V end lost 1 base, the J end lost 6 bases, and 0 bases lay between the germline ends. From germline, CDR1 is SEHNR and CDR2 FQNEAQ (reference sequence). The CDR3 contains 10 residues. For the CDR3, the DNA is TGTGCCAGCAGCTTAGATGGCTACACCTTC. This encodes CASSLDGYTF.

J is TRBJ1-2 and V is TRBV4-3; D is perhaps TRBD1 (6 bases). Between the trimmed V and J ends, which lost 0 bases and 5 bases, there was a span of 13 bases. This CDR3 spans 15 amino acids. Germline V lookup: CDR1 LGHNA, CDR2 YSLEER. In DNA form, the CDR3 reads TGCGCCAGCAGCCAAGATATTGGGACACATTATGGCTACACCTTC. As protein: CASSQDIGTHYGYTF.

The gene calls are TRBV6-6 and TRBJ1-1; D possibly corresponds to TRBD1 (6 bases). The CDR3 is made up of 13 amino acids. The V gene lost 5 bases and the J gene lost 1 base, with 8 bases spanning the gap. From germline, CDR1 is MNHNY and CDR2 SVGAGI (reference sequence). CDR3 nucleotides: TGTGCCAGCAGTAACAGGGAGAACACTGAAGCTTTCTTT. Protein product: CASSNRENTEAFF.

The chain has TRBV28 and TRBJ2-7, with 10 bases fitting TRBD1. Germline loops: CDR1 MDHEN, CDR2 SYDVKM. V lost 6 bases, J lost 1 base, and 3 bases stayed unmatched. This CDR3 has 14 amino acids. The CDR3 sequence is CASSWDRGSYEQYF. Here the CDR3 DNA reads TGTGCCAGCAGCTGGGACAGGGGATCCTACGAGCAGTACTTC.

The V gene is TRBV6-5, the J gene TRBJ1-5; D not resolved. CDR1 and CDR2 from the germline V gene are MNHEY and SVGAGI. The CDR3 loop spans 14 amino acids. The germline V and J ends were trimmed by 6 bases and 1 base, with 10 bases remaining between them. The CDR3 reads CASRRWESNQPQHF. The CDR3 DNA follows: TGTGCCAGCAGGCGGTGGGAGAGCAATCAGCCCCAGCATTTT.